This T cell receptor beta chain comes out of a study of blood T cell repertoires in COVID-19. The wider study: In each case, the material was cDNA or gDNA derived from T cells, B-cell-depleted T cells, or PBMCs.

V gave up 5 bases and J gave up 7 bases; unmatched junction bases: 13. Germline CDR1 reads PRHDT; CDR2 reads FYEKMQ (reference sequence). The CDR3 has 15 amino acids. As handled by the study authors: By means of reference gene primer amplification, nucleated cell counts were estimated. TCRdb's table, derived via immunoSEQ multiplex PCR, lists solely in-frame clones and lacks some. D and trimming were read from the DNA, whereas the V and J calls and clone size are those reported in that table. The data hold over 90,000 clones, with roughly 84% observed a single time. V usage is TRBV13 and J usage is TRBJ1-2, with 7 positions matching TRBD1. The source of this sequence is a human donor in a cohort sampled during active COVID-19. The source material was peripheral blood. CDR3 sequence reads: CASSLYTGERGGYTF. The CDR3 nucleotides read TGTGCCAGCAGCCTCTATACAGGGGAACGCGGTGGCTACACCTTC.